This TCR beta chain emerged from a study of blood T cell repertoires in COVID-19. The CDR3 has 20 amino acids. Germline V CDR1 and CDR2: LGHNA, YNFKEQ. The V segment lost 1 base and the J segment 1 base; nucleotides outside the gene matches: 10. Profiling relied on immunoSEQ multiplex PCR, and the TCRdb table lists in-frame clones only, not all of them. The sample contains roughly 200,000 clones, about 86% of which appear only once. V gene TRBV4-2 combines with J gene TRBJ2-2; the match to TRBD2 covers 12 bases. The TCR originated in a middle-aged woman in a cohort exposed to, infected with or recovered from COVID-19 (not recorded which). Specimen: PBMCs or T cells enriched from blood (not recorded which). The CDR3 sequence: CASSQVGLAGPTRNTGELFF. CDR3 coding DNA: TGTGCCAGCAGCCAAGTCGGACTAGCGGGACCTACGCGGAACACCGGGGAGCTGTTTTTT.